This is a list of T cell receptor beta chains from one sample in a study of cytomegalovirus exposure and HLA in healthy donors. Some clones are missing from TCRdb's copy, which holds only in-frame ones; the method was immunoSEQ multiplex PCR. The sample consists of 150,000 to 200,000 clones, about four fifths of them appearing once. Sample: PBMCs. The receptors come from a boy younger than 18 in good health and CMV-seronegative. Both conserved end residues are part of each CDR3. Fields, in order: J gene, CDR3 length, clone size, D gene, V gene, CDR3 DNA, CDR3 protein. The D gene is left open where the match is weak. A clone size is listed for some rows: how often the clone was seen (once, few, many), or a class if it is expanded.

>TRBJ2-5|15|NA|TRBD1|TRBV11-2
TGTGCCAGCAGCGGATGGACAGGGGGCAGAGAGACCCAGTACTTC
CASSGWTGGRETQYF
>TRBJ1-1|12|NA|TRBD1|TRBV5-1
TGCGCCAGCAGACGACAGGGCACTGAAGCTTTCTTT
CASRRQGTEAFF
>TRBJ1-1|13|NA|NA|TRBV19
TGTGCCAGTAGCCGGGTAGGGGTAACTGAAGCTTTCTTT
CASSRVGVTEAFF
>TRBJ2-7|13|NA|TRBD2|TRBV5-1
TGCGCCAGCCACCGGGGGGACTCCTACGAGCAGTACTTC
CASHRGDSYEQYF
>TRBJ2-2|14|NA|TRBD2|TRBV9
TGTGCCAGCAGCGTATTAGCGGGCACCGGGGAGCTGTTTTTT
CASSVLAGTGELFF
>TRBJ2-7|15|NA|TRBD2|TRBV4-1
TGCGCCAGCAGCCAAGGGACTAGCGAGACCTACGAGCAGTACTTC
CASSQGTSETYEQYF
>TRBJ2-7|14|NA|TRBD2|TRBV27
TGTGCCAGCAGGATGCGGGGGGGCCTCGGGGAGCAGTACTTC
CASRMRGGLGEQYF
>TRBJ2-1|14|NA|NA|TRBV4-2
TGTGCCAGCAGCCTGGAGGCTGCCTACAATGAGCAGTTCTTC
CASSLEAAYNEQFF
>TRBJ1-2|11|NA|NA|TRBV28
TGTGCCAGCCTCAGTCTCTATGGCTACACCTTC
CASLSLYGYTF
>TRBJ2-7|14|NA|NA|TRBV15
TGTGCCACCAGCACCATAACAAGCTCCTACGAGCAGTACTTC
CATSTITSSYEQYF
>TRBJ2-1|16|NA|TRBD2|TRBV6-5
TGTGCCAGCAGTTACTCGGGACTAGCGGGATCAGATGAGCAGTTCTTC
CASSYSGLAGSDEQFF
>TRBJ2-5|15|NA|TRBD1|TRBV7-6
TGTGCCAGCAGCACGGGGACAGGACCGGGAGAGACCCAGTACTTC
CASSTGTGPGETQYF
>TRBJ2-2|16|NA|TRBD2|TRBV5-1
TGCGCCAGCGAGCGGGAGGCGGGAGTGTACACCGGGGAGCTGTTTTTT
CASEREAGVYTGELFF
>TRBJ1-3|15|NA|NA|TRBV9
TGTGCCAGCAGCGCAACAGGGCCCTCTGGAAACACCATATATTTT
CASSATGPSGNTIYF
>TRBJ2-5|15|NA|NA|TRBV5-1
TGCGCCAGCAGATCTGGACAAGGGGGGGGCGAGACCCAGTACTTC
CASRSGQGGGETQYF
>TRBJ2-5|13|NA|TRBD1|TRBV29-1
TGCAGCGTTGTAGCAGGGGGCAGAGAGACCCAGTACTTC
CSVVAGGRETQYF
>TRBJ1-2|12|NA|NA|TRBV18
TGTGCCAGTGACAGAGCTAACTATGGCTACACCTTC
CASDRANYGYTF
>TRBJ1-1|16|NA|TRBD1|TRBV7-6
TGTGCCAGCAGCCTAGGCTTCTCCAGGGGGGACACTGAAGCTTTCTTT
CASSLGFSRGDTEAFF
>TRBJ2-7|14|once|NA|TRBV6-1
TGTGCCAGCAACCCGACAGGTGCCTCCTACGAGCAGTACTTC
CASNPTGASYEQYF
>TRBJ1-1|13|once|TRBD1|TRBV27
TGTGCCAGCAGTTTCACACAGGGGACTGAAGCTTTCTTT
CASSFTQGTEAFF
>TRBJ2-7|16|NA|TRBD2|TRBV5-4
TGTGCCAGCAGCTCGCCTCGTGGCGGGAGGAGACACGAGCAGTACTTC
CASSSPRGGRRHEQYF
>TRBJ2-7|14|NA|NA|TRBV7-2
TGTGCCAGCAGCTTAGGGAGGACCTACTACGAGCAGTACTTC
CASSLGRTYYEQYF
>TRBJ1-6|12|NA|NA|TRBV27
TGTGCCAGCAGTTTACGGAATTCACCCCTCCACTTT
CASSLRNSPLHF
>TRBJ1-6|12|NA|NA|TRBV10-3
TGTGCCACCAGGGGCTACAATTCACCCCTCCACTTT
CATRGYNSPLHF
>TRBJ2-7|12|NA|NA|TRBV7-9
TGTGCCAGCAGCTTAGGCACCGGCGAGCAGTACTTC
CASSLGTGEQYF